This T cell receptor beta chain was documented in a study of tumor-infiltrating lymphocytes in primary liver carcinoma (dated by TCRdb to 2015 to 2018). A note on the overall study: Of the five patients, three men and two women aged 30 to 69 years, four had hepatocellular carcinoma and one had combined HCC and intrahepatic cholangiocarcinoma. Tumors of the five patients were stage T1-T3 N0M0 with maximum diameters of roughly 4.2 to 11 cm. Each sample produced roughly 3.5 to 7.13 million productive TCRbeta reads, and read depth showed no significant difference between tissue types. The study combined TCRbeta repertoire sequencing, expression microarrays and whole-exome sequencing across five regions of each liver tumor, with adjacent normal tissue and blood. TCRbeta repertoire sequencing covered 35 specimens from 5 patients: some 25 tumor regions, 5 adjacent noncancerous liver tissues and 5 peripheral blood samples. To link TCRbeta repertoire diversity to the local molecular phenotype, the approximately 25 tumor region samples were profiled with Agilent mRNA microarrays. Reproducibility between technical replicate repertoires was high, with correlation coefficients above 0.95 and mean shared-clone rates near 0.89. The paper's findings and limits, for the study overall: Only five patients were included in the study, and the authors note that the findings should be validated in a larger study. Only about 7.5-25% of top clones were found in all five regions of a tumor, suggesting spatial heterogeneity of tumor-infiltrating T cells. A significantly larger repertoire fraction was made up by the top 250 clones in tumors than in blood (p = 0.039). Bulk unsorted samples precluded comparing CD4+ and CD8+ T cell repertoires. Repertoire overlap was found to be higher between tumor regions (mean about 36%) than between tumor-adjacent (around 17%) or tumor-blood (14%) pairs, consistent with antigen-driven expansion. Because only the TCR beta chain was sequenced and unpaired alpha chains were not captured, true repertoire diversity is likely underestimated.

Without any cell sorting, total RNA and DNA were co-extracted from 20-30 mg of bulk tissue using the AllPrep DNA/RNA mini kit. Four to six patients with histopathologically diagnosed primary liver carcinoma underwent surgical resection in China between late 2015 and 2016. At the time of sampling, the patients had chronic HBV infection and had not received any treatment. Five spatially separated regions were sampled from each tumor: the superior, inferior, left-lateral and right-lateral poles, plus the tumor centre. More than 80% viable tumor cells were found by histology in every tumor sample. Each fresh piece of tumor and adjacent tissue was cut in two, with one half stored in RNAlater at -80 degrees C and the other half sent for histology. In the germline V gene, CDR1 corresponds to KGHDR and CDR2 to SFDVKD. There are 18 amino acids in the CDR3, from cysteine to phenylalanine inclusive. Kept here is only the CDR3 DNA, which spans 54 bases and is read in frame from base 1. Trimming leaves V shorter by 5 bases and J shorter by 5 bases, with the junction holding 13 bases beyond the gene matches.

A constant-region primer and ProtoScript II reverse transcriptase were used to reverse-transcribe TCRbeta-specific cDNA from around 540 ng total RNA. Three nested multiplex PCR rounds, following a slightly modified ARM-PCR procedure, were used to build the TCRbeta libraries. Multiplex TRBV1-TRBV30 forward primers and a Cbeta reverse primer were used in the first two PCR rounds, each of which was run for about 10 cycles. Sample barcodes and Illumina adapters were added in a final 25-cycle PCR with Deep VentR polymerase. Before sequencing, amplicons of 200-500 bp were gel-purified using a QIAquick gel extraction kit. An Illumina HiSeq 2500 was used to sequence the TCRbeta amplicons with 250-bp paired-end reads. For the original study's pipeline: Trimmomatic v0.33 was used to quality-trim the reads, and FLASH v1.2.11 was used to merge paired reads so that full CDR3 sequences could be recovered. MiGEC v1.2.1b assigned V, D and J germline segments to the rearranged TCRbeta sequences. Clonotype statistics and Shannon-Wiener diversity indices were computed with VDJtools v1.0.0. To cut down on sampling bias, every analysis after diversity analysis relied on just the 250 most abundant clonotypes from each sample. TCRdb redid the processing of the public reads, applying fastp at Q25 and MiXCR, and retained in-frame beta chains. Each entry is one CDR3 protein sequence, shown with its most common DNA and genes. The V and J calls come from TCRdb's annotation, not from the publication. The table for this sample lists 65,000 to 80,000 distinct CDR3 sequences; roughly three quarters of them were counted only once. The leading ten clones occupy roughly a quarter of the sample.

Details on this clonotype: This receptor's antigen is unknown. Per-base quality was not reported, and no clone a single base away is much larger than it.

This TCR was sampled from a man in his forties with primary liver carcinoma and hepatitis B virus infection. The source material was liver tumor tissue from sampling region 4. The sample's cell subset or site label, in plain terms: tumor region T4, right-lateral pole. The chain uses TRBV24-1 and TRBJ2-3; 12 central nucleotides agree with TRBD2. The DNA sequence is TGTGCCACCAGTGTGATTTCGACTAGCGGGAGCCCCATAGATACGCAGTATTTT. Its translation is CATSVISTSGSPIDTQYF.